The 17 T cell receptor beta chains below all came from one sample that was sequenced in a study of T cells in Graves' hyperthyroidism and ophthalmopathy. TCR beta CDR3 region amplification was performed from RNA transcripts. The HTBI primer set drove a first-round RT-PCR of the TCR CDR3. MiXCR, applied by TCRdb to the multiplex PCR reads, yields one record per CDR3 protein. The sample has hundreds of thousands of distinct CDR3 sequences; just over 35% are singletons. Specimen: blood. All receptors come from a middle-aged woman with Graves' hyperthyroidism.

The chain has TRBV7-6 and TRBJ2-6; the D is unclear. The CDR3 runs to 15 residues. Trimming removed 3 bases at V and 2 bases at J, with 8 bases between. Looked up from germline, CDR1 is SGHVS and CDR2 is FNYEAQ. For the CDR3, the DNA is TGTGCCAGCAGCTTCTACGCTCCTGGGGCCAACGTCCTGACTTTC. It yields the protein CASSFYAPGANVLTF.

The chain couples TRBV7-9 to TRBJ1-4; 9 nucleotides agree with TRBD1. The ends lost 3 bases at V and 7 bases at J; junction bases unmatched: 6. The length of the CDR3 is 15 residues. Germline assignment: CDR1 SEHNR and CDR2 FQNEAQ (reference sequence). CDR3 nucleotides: TGTGCCAGCAGCTTCGAACAGGGGGCGGGTGAAAAACTGTTTTTT. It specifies CASSFEQGAGEKLFF.

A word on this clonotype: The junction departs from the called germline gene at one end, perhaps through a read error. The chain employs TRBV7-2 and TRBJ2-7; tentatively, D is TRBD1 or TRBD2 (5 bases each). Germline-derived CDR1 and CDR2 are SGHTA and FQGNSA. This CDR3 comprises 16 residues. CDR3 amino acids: CASSLVQRGPTYEQYF. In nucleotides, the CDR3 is TGTGCCAGCAGTTTAGTCCAGAGGGGCCCCACCTACGAGCAGTACTTC.

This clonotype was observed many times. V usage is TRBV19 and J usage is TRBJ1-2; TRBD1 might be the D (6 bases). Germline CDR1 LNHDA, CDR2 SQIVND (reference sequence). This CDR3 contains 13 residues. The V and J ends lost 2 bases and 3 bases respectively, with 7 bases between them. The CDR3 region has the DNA TGTGCCAGTAGTATAAGACAGGACTATGGCTACACCTTC. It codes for CASSIRQDYGYTF.

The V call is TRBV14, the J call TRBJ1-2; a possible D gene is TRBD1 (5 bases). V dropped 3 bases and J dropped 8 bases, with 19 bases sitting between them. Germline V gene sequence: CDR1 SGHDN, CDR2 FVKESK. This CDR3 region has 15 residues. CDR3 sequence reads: CASSQDTRGGSGYTF. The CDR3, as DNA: TGTGCCAGCAGCCAGGATACCCGCGGGGGTTCGGGCTACACCTTC.

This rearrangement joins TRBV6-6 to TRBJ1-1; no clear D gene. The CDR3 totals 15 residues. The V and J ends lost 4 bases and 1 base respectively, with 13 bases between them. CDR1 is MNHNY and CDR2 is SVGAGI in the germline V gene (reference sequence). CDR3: CASSLRREKNTEAFF. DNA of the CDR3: TGTGCCAGCAGTTTAAGACGGGAAAAGAACACTGAAGCTTTCTTT.

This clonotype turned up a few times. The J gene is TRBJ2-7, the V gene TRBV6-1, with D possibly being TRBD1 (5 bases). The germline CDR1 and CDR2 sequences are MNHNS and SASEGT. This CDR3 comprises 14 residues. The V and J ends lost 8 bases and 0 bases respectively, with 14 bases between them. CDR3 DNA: TGTGCCAGCCACCCCGAACAGGACTCCTACGAGCAGTACTTC. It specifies CASHPEQDSYEQYF.

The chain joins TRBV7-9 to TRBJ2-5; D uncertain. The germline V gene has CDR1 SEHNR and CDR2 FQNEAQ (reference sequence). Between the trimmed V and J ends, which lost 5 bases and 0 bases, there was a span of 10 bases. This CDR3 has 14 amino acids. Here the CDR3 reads CASSPEGYQETQYF. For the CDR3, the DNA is TGTGCCAGCAGCCCAGAAGGGTACCAAGAGACCCAGTACTTC.

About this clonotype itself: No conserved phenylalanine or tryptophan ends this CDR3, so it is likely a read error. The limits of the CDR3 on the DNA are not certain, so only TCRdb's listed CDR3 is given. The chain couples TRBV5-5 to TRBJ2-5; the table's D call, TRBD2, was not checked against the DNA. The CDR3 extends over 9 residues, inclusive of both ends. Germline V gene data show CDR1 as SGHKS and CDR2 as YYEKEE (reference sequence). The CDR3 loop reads CASSRGLAG.

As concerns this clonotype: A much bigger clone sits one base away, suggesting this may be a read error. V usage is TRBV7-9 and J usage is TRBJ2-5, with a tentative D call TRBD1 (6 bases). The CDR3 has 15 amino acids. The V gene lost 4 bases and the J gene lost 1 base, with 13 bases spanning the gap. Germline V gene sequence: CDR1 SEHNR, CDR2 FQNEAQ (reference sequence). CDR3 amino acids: CASSSHDRTQETQYF. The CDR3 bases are TGTGCCAGCAGCTCACACGACAGGACCCAAGAGACCCAGTACTTC.

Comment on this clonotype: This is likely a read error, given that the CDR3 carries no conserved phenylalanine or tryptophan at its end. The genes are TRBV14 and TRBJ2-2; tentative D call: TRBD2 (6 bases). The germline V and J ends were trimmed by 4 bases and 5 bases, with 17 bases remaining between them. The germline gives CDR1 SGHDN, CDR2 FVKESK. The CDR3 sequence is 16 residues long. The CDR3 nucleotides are TGTGCCAGCAGCCCTACCCTGCTTCGGGGGACCGGGGAGCTGTTTCTT. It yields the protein CASSPTLLRGTGELFL.

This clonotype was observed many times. CDR3 residues: CASSKSDVNYGYTF. The CDR3 nucleotides are TGTGCCAGTAGTAAGTCTGACGTAAACTATGGCTACACCTTC. V gene TRBV19 combines with J gene TRBJ1-2; D gene unclear. The V and J ends lost 4 bases and 2 bases respectively, with 11 bases between them. There are 14 residues in the CDR3. From germline, CDR1 is LNHDA and CDR2 SQIVND (reference sequence).

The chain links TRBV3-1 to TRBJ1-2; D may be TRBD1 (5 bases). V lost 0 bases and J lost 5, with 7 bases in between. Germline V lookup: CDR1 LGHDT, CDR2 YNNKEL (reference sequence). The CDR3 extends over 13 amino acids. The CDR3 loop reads CASSQDREYGYTF. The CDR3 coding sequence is TGTGCCAGCAGCCAAGACAGGGAATATGGCTACACCTTC.

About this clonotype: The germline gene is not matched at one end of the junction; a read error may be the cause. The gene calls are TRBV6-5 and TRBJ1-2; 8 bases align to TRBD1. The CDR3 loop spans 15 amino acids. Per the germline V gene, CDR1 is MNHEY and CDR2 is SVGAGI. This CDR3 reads CANSYGQGLHYGYTF. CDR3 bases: TGTGCCAACAGTTACGGACAGGGACTACACTATGGCTACACCTTC.

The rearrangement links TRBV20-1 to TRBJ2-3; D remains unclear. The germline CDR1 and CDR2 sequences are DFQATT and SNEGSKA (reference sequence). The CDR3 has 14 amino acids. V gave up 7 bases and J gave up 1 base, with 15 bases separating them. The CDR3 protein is CSVLRGLGTDTQYF. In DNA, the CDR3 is TGCAGTGTGCTTCGTGGGCTAGGCACAGATACGCAGTATTTT.

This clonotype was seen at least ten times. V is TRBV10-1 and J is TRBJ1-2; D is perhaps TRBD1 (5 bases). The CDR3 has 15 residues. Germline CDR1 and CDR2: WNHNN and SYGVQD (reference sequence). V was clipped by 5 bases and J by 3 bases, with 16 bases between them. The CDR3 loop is CASSYDGTGDYGYTF. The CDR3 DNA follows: TGCGCCAGCAGTTACGACGGGACGGGGGACTATGGCTACACCTTC.

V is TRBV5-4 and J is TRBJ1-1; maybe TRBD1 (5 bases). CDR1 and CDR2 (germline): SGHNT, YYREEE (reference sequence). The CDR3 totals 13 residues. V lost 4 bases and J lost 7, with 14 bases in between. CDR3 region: CASSPGDHSEAFF. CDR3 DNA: TGTGCCAGCAGCCCCGGGGACCATAGTGAAGCTTTCTTT.